Below, 21 T cell receptor beta chains from the same sample are listed, as sequenced in a study of blood T cell repertoires in COVID-19 (dated by TCRdb to between 2020 and 2021). Library generation was performed with the immunoSEQ multiplex PCR assay. Entries here come from immuneACCESS through TCRdb and include only in-frame sequences with V and J called. Some clones fail to appear in such tables; in the studies checked, an unresolved V gene covers under half of the shortfall, and the cause of the remainder is unknown. The sample table shows around 100,000 clones, and roughly 85% are seen once. About 1.7% of the sample lies in the top ten. Specimen: peripheral blood. The receptor source for this set is a woman between 65 and 79 years old with active or convalescent COVID-19.

The chain employs TRBV3-1 (or the pseudogene TRBV3-2) and TRBJ1-3; D not resolved. This CDR3 is built from 14 residues. The germline V gene has CDR1 LGHDT and CDR2 YNNKEL (reference sequence). Deletions cut 2 bases from V and 0 bases from J, with 5 bases between. Written as DNA, the CDR3 is TGTGCCAGCAGCCAATTATCCTCTGGAAACACCATATATTTT. Translating gives CASSQLSSGNTIYF.

This chain links TRBV29-1 with TRBJ1-4; D uncertain. V gave up 3 bases and J gave up 3 bases, with 5 bases separating them. CDR3 size: 12 residues. CDR1 is SQVTM and CDR2 is ANQGSEA in the germline V gene. CDR3: CSVDGANEKLFF. CDR3 sequence (DNA): TGCAGCGTTGACGGGGCTAATGAAAAACTGTTTTTT.

The chain links TRBV11-2 to TRBJ2-7, with TRBD1 identical over 10 bases. Germline CDR1 and CDR2: SGHAT and FQNNGV. With V trimmed by 5 bases and J by 2 bases, 6 bases remained unmatched. This CDR3 comprises 15 residues. The DNA for the CDR3 is TGTGCCAGCAGCCCTTCCGGGACAGGGGCCTACGAGCAGTACTTC. This gives the protein CASSPSGTGAYEQYF. The full variable domain, in which reference TRBV11-2 and TRBJ2-7 provide the parts outside the CDR3, is EAGVAQSPRYKIIEKRQSVAFWCNPISGHATLYWYQQILGQGPKLLIQFQNNGVVDDSQLPKDRFSAERLKGVDSTLKIQPAKLEDSAVYLCASSPSGTGAYEQYFGPGTRLTVT.

The chain links TRBV7-8 to TRBJ1-1, with a tentative D call TRBD1 (6 bases). The V end lost 6 bases, the J end lost 5 bases, and 19 bases lay between the germline ends. CDR1 and CDR2 (germline): SGHVS, FQNEAQ. The CDR3 runs 15 residues. CDR3 coding DNA: TGTGCCAGCAGAAACCCGTTCAGGGGCCGAACTGAAGCTTTCTTT. Protein: CASRNPFRGRTEAFF. Filled out from reference TRBV7-8 and TRBJ1-1, the complete variable domain reads GAGVSQSPRYKVAKRGQDVALRCDPISGHVSLFWYQQALGQGPEFLTYFQNEAQLDKSGLPSDRFFAERPEGSVSTLKIQRTQQEDSAVYLCASRNPFRGRTEAFFGQGTRLTVV.

This chain joins TRBV11-2 and TRBJ2-5, with TRBD2 matching 10 bases. V lost 5 bases, J lost 0 bases, and 9 bases stayed unmatched. Germline V gene lookup returns CDR1 SGHAT and CDR2 FQNNGV. The CDR3 is 17 amino acids. The CDR3: CASSPSRLAGYQETQYF. The DNA for the CDR3 is TGTGCCAGCAGCCCTTCCCGACTAGCGGGTTACCAAGAGACCCAGTACTTC.

The chain links TRBV5-1 to TRBJ1-6, with D possibly matching TRBD1 (6 bases). CDR3 length equals 14 residues. Germline V gives CDR1 SGHRS, CDR2 YFSETQ. With 0 bases removed from V and 8 bases from J, the gap between germline ends came to 9 bases. CDR3 sequence: CASSLVGADSPLHF. In nucleotides, the CDR3 is TGCGCCAGCAGCTTGGTGGGGGCGGATTCACCCCTCCACTTT.

V and J are TRBV28 and TRBJ1-1; D possibly corresponds to TRBD1 (6 bases). Germline CDR1 is MDHEN and CDR2 is SYDVKM. The V gene lost 6 bases and the J gene lost 9 bases, with 14 bases spanning the gap. The CDR3 extends over 12 amino acids. The CDR3 region is CASRITGLQAFF. The CDR3 DNA reads as TGTGCCAGCAGAATTACAGGGCTGCAAGCTTTCTTT.

The V call is TRBV28, the J call TRBJ1-5, with TRBD1 as a possible D gene (5 bases). V gave up 5 bases and J gave up 5 bases, with 22 bases separating them. The CDR3 spans 17 residues. Germline V lookup: CDR1 MDHEN, CDR2 SYDVKM. The CDR3 reads CASSIPSMGGWDQPQHF. In DNA form, the CDR3 reads TGTGCCAGCAGTATCCCCTCGATGGGGGGTTGGGATCAGCCCCAGCATTTT.

DNA of the CDR3: TGCGCCAGCAGTGATGGCACCAACACTGAAGCTTTCTTT. This codes for CASSDGTNTEAFF. V is TRBV10-1 and J is TRBJ1-1, with D unresolved. Germline lookup yields CDR1 WNHNN and CDR2 SYGVQD (reference sequence). Trimming left V 3 bases short and J 2 bases short, with 7 bases between. The CDR3 is made up of 13 amino acids.

The chain employs TRBV2 and TRBJ2-7; D not certain. The length of the CDR3 is 12 residues. Trimming took 7 bases from V and 0 from J, leaving 7 bases between them. The germline gives CDR1 SNHLY, CDR2 FYNNEI. CDR3 protein: CASNQDSYEQYF. DNA for the CDR3: TGTGCCAGCAACCAGGACTCCTACGAGCAGTACTTC.

The V gene is TRBV7-2, the J gene TRBJ2-1; TRBD2 matches 7 bases. Looked up from germline, CDR1 is SGHTA and CDR2 is FQGNSA. V lost 3 bases to trimming and J lost 2 bases; unmatched junction nucleotides: 7. The CDR3 extends over 16 amino acids. CDR3 DNA: TGTGCCAGCAGCTTCACGGGCGGGGGTACCTACAATGAGCAGTTCTTC. Protein: CASSFTGGGTYNEQFF. Combining the CDR3 with reference TRBV7-2 and TRBJ2-1 gives the whole variable domain GAGVSQSPSNKVTEKGKDVELRCDPISGHTALYWYRQSLGQGLEFLIYFQGNSAPDKSGLPSDRFSAERTGGSVSTLTIQRTQQEDSAVYLCASSFTGGGTYNEQFFGPGTRLTVL.

The chain couples TRBV6-6 to TRBJ1-2; 7 nucleotides agree with TRBD1. The CDR3 has 13 amino acids. Per germline, CDR1 MNHNY and CDR2 SVGAGI (reference sequence). V shed 4 bases and J 3 bases; nucleotides not matched to a gene: 2. CDR3 sequence: CASSFGQDYGYTF. Here the CDR3 DNA reads TGTGCCAGCAGTTTTGGACAGGACTATGGCTACACCTTC.

The chain uses TRBV5-4 and TRBJ1-4; no clear D gene. The germline CDR1 and CDR2 sequences are SGHNT and YYREEE (reference sequence). V was trimmed by 0 bases and J by 4 bases, leaving 7 bases between them. The CDR3 loop spans 14 amino acids. CDR3 bases: TGTGCCAGCAGCTTGGGGTCTATTAATGAAAAACTGTTTTTT. Translation gives CASSLGSINEKLFF. Full variable domain (remainder filled in from reference TRBV5-4 and TRBJ1-4): ETGVTQSPTHLIKTRGQQVTLRCSSQSGHNTVSWYQQALGQGPQFIFQYYREEENGRGNFPPRFSGLQFPNYSSELNVNALELDDSALYLCASSLGSINEKLFFGSGTQLSVL.

This clone has just one count. The genes are TRBV5-1 and TRBJ2-3, with 7 bases aligning to TRBD2. There are 14 residues in the CDR3. CDR1 and CDR2 (germline): SGHRS, YFSETQ. V dropped 3 bases and J dropped 2; count of bases not matched to a gene: 3. CDR3 DNA sequence: TGCGCCAGCAGCTCGGGGACTAACACAGATACGCAGTATTTT. This gives the protein CASSSGTNTDTQYF.

This clone was picked up a small number of times. V is TRBV4-3 and J is TRBJ1-2, with no clear D. V lost 0 bases to trimming and J lost 2 bases, with 13 bases between them. Germline values: CDR1 LGHNA, CDR2 YSLEER. CDR3 size: 16 residues. CDR3 coding DNA: TGCGCCAGCAGCCAAGATCCCCAGGAGGGAAACTATGGCTACACCTTC. This encodes CASSQDPQEGNYGYTF.

The chain employs TRBV5-6 and TRBJ1-1, with D tentatively TRBD1 (5 bases). This CDR3 is built from 12 residues. The V gene's germline CDR1 is SGHDT and CDR2 YYEEEE. V lost 4 bases, J lost 7 bases, and 11 bases lay in between. CDR3 residues: CASSPQGGEAFF. The CDR3 region has the DNA TGTGCCAGCAGCCCCCAGGGCGGTGAAGCTTTCTTT.

The chain uses TRBV2 and TRBJ2-5, with D hard to call. The V end was cut by 5 bases, the J end by 2 bases, with 3 bases between. Germline V gene sequence: CDR1 SNHLY, CDR2 FYNNEI. The CDR3 is 11 residues long. The CDR3 here is CASSSQETQYF. CDR3 nucleotides: TGTGCCAGCAGTTCTCAAGAGACCCAGTACTTC. Looking up the rest from reference TRBV2 and TRBJ2-5 gives the full variable domain: EPEVTQTPSHQVTQMGQEVILRCVPISNHLYFYWYRQILGQKVEFLVSFYNNEISEKSEIFDDQFSVERPDGSNFTLKIRSTKLEDSAMYFCASSSQETQYFGPGTRLLVL.

The chain links TRBV3-1 (or the pseudogene TRBV3-2) to TRBJ2-7, with a possible D match to TRBD2 (7 bases). Germline values: CDR1 LGHDT, CDR2 YNNKEL (reference sequence). With 4 bases removed from V and 0 bases from J, the gap between germline ends came to 16 bases. CDR3 length equals 16 residues. Here the CDR3 reads CASSLRGATVSYEQYF. The DNA of the CDR3 is TGTGCCAGCAGCCTTCGGGGGGCGACCGTCTCCTACGAGCAGTACTTC.

The genes are TRBV19 and TRBJ2-7, with 12 positions matching TRBD2. Germline V lookup: CDR1 LNHDA, CDR2 SQIVND (reference sequence). J gave up 4 bases and V 6 bases, and 4 bases lay outside the gene matches. The CDR3 covers 14 residues. In DNA, the CDR3 is TGTGCCAGTAGAGATCTAGCGGGAGGGTACGAGCAGTACTTC. Translated: CASRDLAGGYEQYF.

The chain has TRBV7-2 and TRBJ2-5; TRBD2 matches at 7 bases. The germline CDR1 and CDR2 sequences are SGHTA and FQGNSA. The trim removed 1 base at V and 5 bases at J, leaving 10 bases unmatched. The CDR3 consists of 16 residues. The CDR3 region has the DNA TGTGCCAGCAGCTTAGTTTTCGGCGGGGGAGGGGAGACCCAGTACTTC. Amino acid sequence: CASSLVFGGGGETQYF.

This clone was observed a single time. The rearrangement joins TRBV12-5 to TRBJ2-7; 7 nucleotides align to TRBD1. J lost 7 bases, V lost 6 bases, and 9 bases had no gene match. In germline, CDR1 is LGHNT, CDR2 FRNRAP. The CDR3 consists of 13 residues. The CDR3 DNA reads as TGTGCTAGTGGCTCCTACAGGGGAAGTGAGCAGTACTTC. It translates to CASGSYRGSEQYF.